Listed here are 2 T cell receptor beta chains from one sample, sequenced in a study of T cell responses to AZD1222 COVID-19 vaccine. Here immunoSEQ multiplex PCR was the method, and the copy in TCRdb shows in-frame clones only, minus some. The table records about 110,000 clones, approximately 87% of them present only once. The sequencing here drew on peripheral blood, taken 28 days after the second AZD1222 dose. The origin of the receptors is an adult who received the AZD1222 COVID-19 vaccine.

The chain links TRBV19 to TRBJ1-1, with TRBD1 matching over 7 bases. CDR1 is LNHDA, CDR2 SQIVND, per germline (reference sequence). This CDR3 comprises 14 residues. Losses at the gene ends were 3 bases for V and 6 bases for J; bases not matched to a gene: 7. The DNA of the CDR3 is TGTGCCAGTAGTATGGGTACAGGGGTAGCTGAAGCTTTCTTT. Protein sequence: CASSMGTGVAEAFF.

This chain connects TRBV10-3 to TRBJ1-1; D might be TRBD1 (5 bases). V shed 2 bases and J shed 4 bases, with 11 bases lying between them. The length of the CDR3 is 14 residues. Germline CDR1 and CDR2: ENHRY and SYGVKD. This chain's CDR3 is CAISERGETTEAFF. CDR3 nucleotide sequence: TGTGCCATCAGTGAGCGGGGGGAGACCACTGAAGCTTTCTTT.